The 23 T cell receptor beta chains below were found in one sample sequenced in a study of OX40 agonist ivuxolimab in advanced cancers. Generated by immunoSEQ multiplex PCR, the TCRdb table keeps only in-frame clones and is missing some. The sample lists tens of thousands of clones, approximately 90% seen once, with about 14% in the top ten. Sequencing was performed on CD4+ or CD8+ T cells sorted from blood, taken in a trial of the OX40 agonist ivuxolimab. All receptors come from an adult with an advanced solid tumor such as melanoma, head and neck, liver or kidney cancer.

V gene TRBV5-1 combines with J gene TRBJ2-1; the match to TRBD2 covers 7 bases. The trim removed 1 base at V and 3 bases at J, leaving 7 bases unmatched. CDR1 is SGHRS and CDR2 is YFSETQ in the germline V gene. This CDR3 has 16 residues. The CDR3 region has the DNA TGCGCCAGCAGCTTGACGGGGGGAGTGGGCTACAATGAGCAGTTCTTC. It translates to CASSLTGGVGYNEQFF.

This chain joins TRBV7-8 and TRBJ2-3; perhaps TRBD2 as D (7 bases). Germline V gene data show CDR1 as SGHVS and CDR2 as FQNEAQ. The ends were cut back, 2 bases at V and 4 bases at J, with 13 bases in the middle. The CDR3 has 15 residues. This CDR3 reads CASSLLGEGADTQYF. CDR3 nucleotide sequence: TGTGCCAGCAGCTTATTGGGGGAGGGGGCAGATACGCAGTATTTT.

The J gene is TRBJ2-2, the V gene TRBV13; a possible D gene is TRBD2 (6 bases). CDR1 and CDR2 from the germline V gene are PRHDT and FYEKMQ (reference sequence). Trimming stripped 1 base from V and 0 bases from J, with 15 bases between. The CDR3 loop spans 18 amino acids. The CDR3 DNA is TGTGCCAGCAGCTTAGAACGTGGAGGGACCGCGAACACCGGGGAGCTGTTTTTT. Translated: CASSLERGGTANTGELFF.

V usage is TRBV7-9 and J usage is TRBJ1-1, with a tentative D call TRBD1 (5 bases). V was pared by 4 bases and J by 0 bases, with 12 bases between. The V gene's germline CDR1 is SEHNR and CDR2 FQNEAQ (reference sequence). The length of the CDR3 is 15 residues. CDR3 sequence: CASSSWDPLNTEAFF. The CDR3 DNA reads TGTGCCAGCAGCTCCTGGGACCCTTTGAACACTGAAGCTTTCTTT.

The gene calls are TRBV4-1 and TRBJ1-2, with TRBD1 identical over 10 bases. CDR3 length equals 15 residues. Germline-derived CDR1 and CDR2 are MGHRA and YSYEKL. The trim removed 0 bases at V and 3 bases at J, leaving 1 base unmatched. CDR3 nucleotides: TGCGCCAGCAGCCAAGACGGGACAGGGGACTATGGCTACACCTTC. It yields the protein CASSQDGTGDYGYTF.

V is TRBV15 and J is TRBJ1-3, with D perhaps matching TRBD1 (5 bases). The CDR3 consists of 16 residues. The ends were cut back, 2 bases at V and 2 bases at J, with 13 bases in the middle. Germline CDR1 LNHNV, CDR2 YYDKDF (reference sequence). CDR3 in DNA: TGTGCCACCAGCAGACGATCCCAGGGTGCTGGAAACACCATATATTTT. This translates into CATSRRSQGAGNTIYF.

The V and J genes are TRBV9 and TRBJ2-7, with a weak D call TRBD2 (6 bases). Per germline, CDR1 SGDLS and CDR2 YYNGEE. Trimming shortened V by 3 bases and J by 5 bases, and 18 bases separated the two germline ends. This CDR3 spans 15 amino acids. CDR3 amino acids: CASSDSSEGINEQYF. The DNA of the CDR3 is TGTGCCAGCAGCGACTCTAGCGAGGGTATTAACGAGCAGTACTTC.

The chain is built from TRBV4-3 and TRBJ2-5, with 10 bases lining up with TRBD1. Germline V gives CDR1 LGHNA, CDR2 YSLEER. The CDR3 runs to 18 residues. The V gene end was trimmed by 1 base and the J gene end by 5 bases; junction bases not matched to a gene: 13. CDR3 bases: TGCGCCAGCAGCCAAGTATATTCCGGGACAGGGGAGGGGGAGACCCAGTACTTC. Its protein product is CASSQVYSGTGEGETQYF.

This sequence joins TRBV9 and TRBJ2-2; D remains unclear. The CDR3 contains 12 residues. Germline V gene sequence: CDR1 SGDLS, CDR2 YYNGEE. Trimming took 3 bases from V and 5 from J, leaving 5 bases between them. CDR3 DNA sequence: TGTGCCAGCAGCGCTGGGACCGGGGAGCTGTTTTTT. Protein product: CASSAGTGELFF.

This chain joins TRBV27 and TRBJ1-2, with TRBD1 as a possible D gene (5 bases). The CDR3 contains 11 residues. CDR1 is MNHEY, CDR2 SMNVEV, per germline (reference sequence). The V end lost 6 bases, the J end lost 8 bases, and 10 bases lay between the germline ends. CDR3 nucleotide sequence: TGTGCCAGCAGGGGGGGATGGGGCTACACCTTC. This sequence encodes CASRGGWGYTF.

Only a few counts were recorded for this clone. Other DNA sequences of this sample code for an identical CDR3. This sequence joins TRBV7-9 and TRBJ2-2; 13 bases fit TRBD2. From germline, CDR1 is SEHNR and CDR2 FQNEAQ (reference sequence). V lost 5 bases to trimming and J lost 2 bases; unmatched junction nucleotides: 8. CDR3 length: 18 amino acids. CDR3 sequence: CASSPRTSGSRNTGELFF. The DNA for the CDR3 is TGTGCCAGCAGCCCTAGGACTAGCGGGAGTCGTAACACCGGGGAGCTGTTTTTT.

The chain uses TRBV29-1 and TRBJ1-2; 9 bases fit TRBD1. Per germline, CDR1 SQVTM and CDR2 ANQGSEA. CDR3 length: 11 residues. Losses at the gene ends were 7 bases for V and 5 bases for J; bases not matched to a gene: 2. CDR3 region: CSAGTGYGYTF. CDR3 bases: TGCAGCGCCGGGACAGGGTATGGCTACACCTTC.

The CDR3 DNA reads TGTGCCAGCAGCTTGAGTGGCGGGAGACCGCCCTACAATGAGCAGTTCTTC. Protein product: CASSLSGGRPPYNEQFF. This rearrangement joins TRBV7-9 to TRBJ2-1, with 7 bases fitting TRBD2. Per the germline V gene, CDR1 is SEHNR and CDR2 is FQNEAQ (reference sequence). CDR3 length equals 17 residues. V was pared by 3 bases and J by 2 bases, with 10 bases of the junction left unmatched.

This clone was counted a single time. The chain has TRBV27 and TRBJ2-7, with 9 positions matching TRBD1. Germline trimming cut 5 bases from V and 3 bases from J; bases unmatched to any gene: 8. Looked up from germline, CDR1 is MNHEY and CDR2 is SMNVEV (reference sequence). This CDR3 region has 15 residues. This CDR3 is CASSTTGTGNYEQYF. CDR3 bases: TGTGCCAGCAGTACCACCGGGACAGGGAACTACGAGCAGTACTTC.

The chain links TRBV27 to TRBJ2-3; D gene unclear. The CDR3 runs to 12 residues. The germline V and J ends were trimmed by 3 bases and 2 bases, with 3 bases remaining between them. Germline V gene sequence: CDR1 MNHEY, CDR2 SMNVEV (reference sequence). Here the CDR3 reads CASSFNTDTQYF. The CDR3 DNA is TGTGCCAGCAGTTTCAACACAGATACGCAGTATTTT.

About this clone itself: At one end, the junction sequence differs from germline, possibly due to a read error. Different DNA sequences within this sample yield the same CDR3. The chain links TRBV7-8 to TRBJ2-5; no clear D. Germline V gene lookup returns CDR1 SGHVS and CDR2 FQNEAQ. The CDR3 has 14 amino acids. CDR3 amino acids: CASSLGGNLETQYF. For the CDR3, the DNA is TGTGCCAGCAGCTTAGGCGGTAATTTGGAGACTCAGTACTTC.

This chain links TRBV19 with TRBJ2-7; possibly TRBD2 for D (5 bases). V was shortened by 6 bases and J by 3 bases, with 9 bases between the two germline ends. CDR3 length: 12 residues. The germline V gene encodes CDR1 LNHDA and CDR2 SQIVND (reference sequence). CDR3 DNA: TGTGCCAGTAGCGGGAACGGCTACGAGCAGTACTTC. Its translation is CASSGNGYEQYF.

This clone was seen only once. The V call is TRBV6-5, the J call TRBJ2-3, with TRBD1 matching over 9 bases. Trimming at V came to 6 bases and at J to 5 bases, leaving 6 bases not matched to a gene. The CDR3 totals 14 residues. Germline CDR1 reads MNHEY; CDR2 reads SVGAGI. CDR3 bases: TGTGCCAGCAGCTCCGGGACAGGGATAGATACGCAGTATTTT. Encoded protein: CASSSGTGIDTQYF.

The chain joins TRBV4-3 to TRBJ1-3; D possibly corresponds to TRBD1 (5 bases). The CDR3 is 16 amino acids. Germline V lookup: CDR1 LGHNA, CDR2 YSLEER. V was cut by 1 base and J by 1 base, with 11 bases left in between. CDR3: CASSQGTWRSGNTIYF. CDR3 DNA sequence: TGCGCCAGCAGCCAAGGGACATGGAGGTCTGGAAACACCATATATTTT.

The genes are TRBV20-1 and TRBJ2-7; 8 bases match TRBD1. CDR3 length: 11 amino acids. The ends lost 6 bases at V and 7 bases at J; junction bases unmatched: 5. From germline, CDR1 is DFQATT and CDR2 SNEGSKA (reference sequence). Written as DNA, the CDR3 is TGCAGTGCCGGGACAGGAGGTGAGCAGTACTTC. It yields the protein CSAGTGGEQYF.

This chain uses TRBV7-9 with TRBJ2-3; possible D gene TRBD1, 6 bases. Trimming shortened V by 2 bases and J by 0 bases, and 15 bases separated the two germline ends. The CDR3 has 17 residues. The germline CDR1 and CDR2 sequences are SEHNR and FQNEAQ (reference sequence). In nucleotides, the CDR3 is TGTGCCAGCAGCTTAAGCCTGACAGGACAGAGCACAGATACGCAGTATTTT. This encodes CASSLSLTGQSTDTQYF.

V usage is TRBV29-1 and J usage is TRBJ2-6, with D possibly being TRBD2 (5 bases). The CDR3 is made up of 15 amino acids. Germline V gene lookup returns CDR1 SQVTM and CDR2 ANQGSEA. Between the trimmed V and J ends, which lost 0 bases and 0 bases, there was a span of 6 bases. The CDR3 nucleotides are TGCAGCGTTGAAGACAGCGGCTCTGGGGCCAACGTCCTGACTTTC. Translation: CSVEDSGSGANVLTF.

V usage is TRBV19 and J usage is TRBJ2-1; TRBD2 matches at 11 bases. V dropped 5 bases and J dropped 1; count of bases not matched to a gene: 1. Germline V gene sequence: CDR1 LNHDA, CDR2 SQIVND (reference sequence). The CDR3 runs to 15 residues. This CDR3 is CASSLAGGSYNEQFF. CDR3 DNA sequence: TGTGCCAGTAGTTTAGCGGGAGGGTCCTACAATGAGCAGTTCTTC.